The rows below give T cell receptor beta chains drawn from one sample of a study of OX40 agonist ivuxolimab in advanced cancers. The data were produced by immunoSEQ multiplex PCR, yet TCRdb's version contains in-frame clones alone and is incomplete. The profile shows 60,000 to 75,000 clones, around 81% of them singletons. The input for sequencing was CD4+ or CD8+ T cells sorted from blood, taken in a trial of the OX40 agonist ivuxolimab. Receptors were obtained from an adult with an advanced solid tumor such as melanoma, head and neck, liver or kidney cancer. Both conserved end residues are part of each CDR3. The D gene is left open where the match is weak. The size field is filled for only some rows; it gives once, few, many or a size class.

V gene	J gene	D gene	clone size	CDR3 DNA	CDR3 protein
TRBV5-1	TRBJ1-2	NA	NA	TGCGCCAGCAGCTCTTATACAGAGGGTGGCTACACCTTC	CASSSYTEGGYTF
TRBV5-6	TRBJ1-1	NA	NA	TGTGCCAGCAGCCTGGCGGGGCCCTTAGGGAACACTGAAGCTTTCTTT	CASSLAGPLGNTEAFF
TRBV18	TRBJ2-2	TRBD1	NA	TGTGCCAGCGGCCGGGACAGGGCGTCCGCGAACACCGGGGAGCTGTTTTTT	CASGRDRASANTGELFF
TRBV20-1	TRBJ2-5	NA	NA	TGCAGCCCTAGGGGGATGGAGACCCAGTACTTC	CSPRGMETQYF
TRBV9	TRBJ2-1	NA	NA	TGTGCCAGCAGCGTTGGGGGCTACTCCTACAATGAGCAGTTCTTC	CASSVGGYSYNEQFF
TRBV5-6	TRBJ1-2	NA	NA	TGTGCCAGCTCGGGTCTCCGGACGGGTGGCTACACCTTC	CASSGLRTGGYTF
TRBV6-5	TRBJ1-2	TRBD1	NA	TGTGCCAGCAGATACCGGGACAGACGCTATGGCTACACCTTC	CASRYRDRRYGYTF
TRBV6-1	TRBJ1-6	NA	once	TGTGCCAGCAGTCGGTCGAATTCACCCCTCCACTTT	CASSRSNSPLHF
TRBV7-2	TRBJ2-2	NA	NA	TGTGCCAGCAGCTTACCTGTGAACACCGGGGAGCTGTTTTTT	CASSLPVNTGELFF
TRBV25-1	TRBJ2-3	NA	NA	TGTGCCAGCAGCGCGGAGGGCCTGGCAGATACGCAGTATTTT	CASSAEGLADTQYF
TRBV7-6	TRBJ2-3	TRBD2	NA	TGTGCCAGCAGCCTAGCGGGGGGGCACACAGATACGCAGTATTTT	CASSLAGGHTDTQYF
TRBV6-5	TRBJ1-1	NA	NA	TGTGCCAGCGCTCTCGGGATTAAGGGGCCTGAAGCTTTCTTT	CASALGIKGPEAFF
TRBV6-5	TRBJ1-1	NA	NA	TGTGCCAGCAGCCCCTTCCGGGGGGACACTGAAGCTTTCTTT	CASSPFRGDTEAFF
TRBV7-2	TRBJ2-5	TRBD1	NA	TGTGCCAGCAGCTTAAGGACAGGGGAGACCCAGTACTTC	CASSLRTGETQYF
TRBV5-1	TRBJ2-5	NA	NA	TGCGCCAGCAGCTTGGCCAGGGGGGCAGGGCACCAAGAGACCCAGTACTTC	CASSLARGAGHQETQYF
TRBV18	TRBJ1-1	NA	NA	TGTGCCAGCTCACCGGGTGCCAGGGTGGCTGAAGCTTTCTTT	CASSPGARVAEAFF
TRBV7-8	TRBJ1-1	NA	NA	TGTGCCAGCAGCTCTCCCGGCGGAATGGGTGAAGCTTTCTTT	CASSSPGGMGEAFF
TRBV6-4	TRBJ2-1	NA	once	TGTGCCACTCCACCCCGCTCCTACAATGAGCAGTTCTTC	CATPPRSYNEQFF
TRBV4-1	TRBJ2-1	NA	NA	TGCGCCAGCAGCCAAGAGGGTAGGGACTACAATGAGCAGTTCTTC	CASSQEGRDYNEQFF
TRBV30	TRBJ2-3	TRBD2	few	TGTGCCTGGAGTTTGGGCGGGGGTCGGGCAGATACGCAGTATTTT	CAWSLGGGRADTQYF
TRBV6-1	TRBJ1-2	NA	NA	TGTGCCAGCAGTGAATCGGCAGACGTCTATGGCTACACCTTC	CASSESADVYGYTF
TRBV30	TRBJ1-3	TRBD1	NA	TGTGCCTGGAAAACAGGGGCGTCTGGAAACACCATATATTTT	CAWKTGASGNTIYF
TRBV11-2	TRBJ2-3	NA	NA	TGTGCCAGCAGCTTAGGGTCTAGTATTCGCACAGATACGCAGTATTTT	CASSLGSSIRTDTQYF
TRBV30	TRBJ1-1	TRBD1	NA	TGTGCCTGGAGTCAAGACAGGGGGACTGAAGCTTTCTTT	CAWSQDRGTEAFF
TRBV5-1	TRBJ1-1	NA	NA	TGCGCCAGCAGCCCGGGGGCACAGACGAACACTGAAGCTTTCTTT	CASSPGAQTNTEAFF
TRBV21-1	TRBJ2-7	NA	once	TGTGCCAGCAGCAAAGAAGCAGGACCGGGGAAATACGAGCAGTACTTC	CASSKEAGPGKYEQYF
TRBV4-1	TRBJ1-6	NA	NA	TGCGCCAGCAGCCCCACCCCTGGTTCACCCCTCCACTTT	CASSPTPGSPLHF
TRBV6-1	TRBJ1-2	TRBD1	once	TGTGCCAGCAGTTTGGACAGGGTTAACTATGGCTACACCTTC	CASSLDRVNYGYTF
TRBV28	TRBJ2-5	TRBD2	few	TGTGCCAGCAGTCTACGGACTAGCGGGGGAGTGGAGACCCAGTACTTC	CASSLRTSGGVETQYF
TRBV7-2	TRBJ1-1	NA	NA	TGTGCCAGCAGCCGCCCGGGAGGGAACACTGAAGCTTTCTTT	CASSRPGGNTEAFF
TRBV2	TRBJ2-2	NA	NA	TGTGCCAGCAGCCGGGGGAGTTACGGCGGGGAGCTGTTTTTT	CASSRGSYGGELFF
TRBV7-2	TRBJ1-2	NA	NA	TGTGCCAGCAGCTTAGGACCGTCGGGGGATGGCTACACCTTC	CASSLGPSGDGYTF
TRBV7-6	TRBJ1-1	NA	NA	TGTGCCAGCAGCGCTCGATTGAACACTGAAGCTTTCTTT	CASSARLNTEAFF
TRBV11-3	TRBJ2-1	NA	NA	TGTGCCAGCAGCTCGACAGCCAATCCCTACAATGAGCAGTTCTTC	CASSSTANPYNEQFF
TRBV5-4	TRBJ2-7	TRBD2	few	TGTGCCAGCAGCGACCCGACTAGCGGGGGCTACGAGCAGTACTTC	CASSDPTSGGYEQYF
TRBV19	TRBJ1-2	NA	NA	TGTGCCAGTAGTATAGATAACAGATACTATGGCTACACCTTC	CASSIDNRYYGYTF
TRBV5-1	TRBJ2-5	NA	once	TGCGCCAGCAGCTTGGTTCCAGGGAACCAAGAGACCCAGTACTTC	CASSLVPGNQETQYF
TRBV19	TRBJ2-2	NA	few	TGTGCCAGTAGTATACAGCCCAATATCGGGGAGCTGTTTTTT	CASSIQPNIGELFF
TRBV6-5	TRBJ1-2	NA	medium-sized	TGTGCCAGCAGTCCCCGAGCGCGGGGAGGCTATGGCTACACCTTC	CASSPRARGGYGYTF
TRBV5-1	TRBJ2-3	NA	NA	TGCGCCAGCAGCTTTAATTTCCTACCAGATACGCAGTATTTT	CASSFNFLPDTQYF
TRBV9	TRBJ2-5	NA	NA	TGTGCCAGCAGCGTGGCCCCTGGGTCGGAAGAGACCCAGTACTTC	CASSVAPGSEETQYF
TRBV6-6	TRBJ2-4	TRBD1	NA	TGTGCCAGCAGCCGCAAACTGGGGACAGAGAAAAACATTCAGTACTTC	CASSRKLGTEKNIQYF
TRBV9	TRBJ2-3	NA	NA	TGTGCCAGCAGCGTAGCTCGGCCGTCGAGCACAGATACGCAGTATTTT	CASSVARPSSTDTQYF
TRBV5-1	TRBJ2-1	TRBD2	NA	TGCGCCAGCAGCTTACCACTAGCGGGGGGCTCCTACAATGAGCAGTTCTTC	CASSLPLAGGSYNEQFF
TRBV4-3	TRBJ1-4	NA	NA	TGCGCCAGCAGCCAAGAGTTTGGTGCACTGTTTTTT	CASSQEFGALFF
TRBV10-3	TRBJ2-2	NA	NA	TGTGCCTCCCTCCCAGGGGTGGTCGGGGAGCTGTTTTTT	CASLPGVVGELFF
TRBV2	TRBJ1-5	NA	NA	TGTGCCAGCAGTGAGAGAACACCAGATCAGCCCCAGCATTTT	CASSERTPDQPQHF